This T cell receptor beta chain was captured in a study of blood T cell repertoires in COVID-19. Recovered Cohort 3 donors showed two negative PCRs, clearance, or symptom resolution. Per the original methods: Amplifying reference gene primers gave estimates of nucleated cell counts. The method was immunoSEQ multiplex PCR; TCRdb's version includes in-frame clones alone and lacks a portion of them. The V and J calls and the clone size are those of that table, but D and trimming were determined from the DNA. The data contain about 480,000 clones, roughly 90% of them singletons. The CDR3 contains 20 residues. Germline V CDR1 and CDR2: LGHNA, YNFKEQ. Trimming shortened V by 3 bases and J by 0 bases, and 24 bases separated the two germline ends.

The receptor was isolated from a woman in her 40s who had recovered from COVID-19. Sequenced sample: PBMCs or T cells enriched from blood (not recorded which). The J gene is TRBJ2-1, the V gene TRBV4-2; D might be TRBD2 (7 bases). CDR3 amino acids: CASSHRGGLMLPSSYNEQFF. CDR3 nucleotides: TGTGCCAGCAGCCACCGAGGGGGACTAATGTTACCAAGCTCCTACAATGAGCAGTTCTTC.